The clone carrying this T cell receptor (beta chain) was picked up one time. The assay was immunoSEQ multiplex PCR, and TCRdb's table has in-frame clones only and misses some. This sample has roughly 140,000 clones; roughly 88% occur once, and the top ten carry around 15%. This record belongs to a study of T cell responses to AZD1222 COVID-19 vaccine. The overall study: Analyses pooled second doses at about 4 or about 12 weeks.

Germline CDR1 is SNHLY and CDR2 is FYNNEI. Trimming took off 4 bases at V and 10 bases at J, with 11 bases between the two ends. CDR3 length equals 13 residues. The sequencing used peripheral blood, collected on day 0 of AZD1222 vaccination. This sequence joins TRBV2 and TRBJ1-6; tentatively, D is TRBD1 (6 bases). This receptor was taken from an adult in good health. CDR3 sequence (DNA): TGTGCCAGCAGTGGCCAGGGGTACTCACCCCTCCACTTT. This translates into CASSGQGYSPLHF.